Reported below is one T cell receptor beta chain. This record belongs to a study of beta chain features in type 1 diabetes. This CDR3 region has 19 residues. The germline gives CDR1 MNHEY, CDR2 SMNVEV (reference sequence). V was pared by 7 bases and J by 0 bases, with 26 bases between. Isolated RNA was reverse transcribed in full, so expressed TCRB transcripts were sequenced. Produced via immunoSEQ multiplex PCR; TCRdb's table is partial and in-frame only. The repertoire holds just over 600,000 clones, with less than 20% as singletons. The rearrangement joins TRBV27 to TRBJ2-3, with D possibly matching TRBD1 (5 bases). The sequenced sample was naive CD4+ T cells from blood. This TCR derives from a man aged 18 to 29 in good health. The CDR3 protein is CASTFKGQGGHGSTDTQYF. The CDR3 region has the DNA TGTGCCAGCACCTTTAAGGGGCAGGGCGGTCACGGCAGCACAGATACGCAGTATTTT.